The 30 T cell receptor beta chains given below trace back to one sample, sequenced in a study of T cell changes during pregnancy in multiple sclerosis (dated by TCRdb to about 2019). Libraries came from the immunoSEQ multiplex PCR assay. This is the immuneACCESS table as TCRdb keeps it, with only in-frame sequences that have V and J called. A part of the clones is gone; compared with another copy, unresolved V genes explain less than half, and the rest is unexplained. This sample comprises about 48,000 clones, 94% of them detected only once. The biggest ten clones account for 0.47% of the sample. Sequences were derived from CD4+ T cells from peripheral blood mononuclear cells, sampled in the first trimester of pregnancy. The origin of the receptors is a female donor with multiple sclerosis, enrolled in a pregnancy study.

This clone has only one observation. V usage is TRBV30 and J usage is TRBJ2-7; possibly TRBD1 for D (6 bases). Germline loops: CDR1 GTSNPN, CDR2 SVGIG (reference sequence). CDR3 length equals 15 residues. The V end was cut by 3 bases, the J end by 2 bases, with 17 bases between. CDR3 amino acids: CAWSHRDKRAYEQYF. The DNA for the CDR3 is TGTGCCTGGAGCCACCGGGACAAGAGGGCCTACGAGCAGTACTTC. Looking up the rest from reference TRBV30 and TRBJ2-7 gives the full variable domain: SQTIHQWPATLVQPVGSPLSLECTVEGTSNPNLYWYRQAAGRGLQLLFYSVGIGQISSEVPQNLSASRPQDRQFILSSKKLLLSDSGFYLCAWSHRDKRAYEQYFGPGTRLTVT.

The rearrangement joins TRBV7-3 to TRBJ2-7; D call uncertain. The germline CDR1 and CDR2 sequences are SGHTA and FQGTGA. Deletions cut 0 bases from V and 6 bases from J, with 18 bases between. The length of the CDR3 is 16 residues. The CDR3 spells CASSLTSTPRPGEQYF. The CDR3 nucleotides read TGTGCCAGCAGCTTAACGAGCACGCCGAGGCCTGGCGAGCAGTACTTC.

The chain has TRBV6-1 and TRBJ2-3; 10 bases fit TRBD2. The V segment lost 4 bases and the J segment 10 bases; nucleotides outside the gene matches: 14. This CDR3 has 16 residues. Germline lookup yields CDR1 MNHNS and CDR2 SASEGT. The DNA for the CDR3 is TGTGCCAGCAGTGCAAAGGGGACTAGCGCAAAGGTTGCGCAGTATTTT. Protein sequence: CASSAKGTSAKVAQYF.

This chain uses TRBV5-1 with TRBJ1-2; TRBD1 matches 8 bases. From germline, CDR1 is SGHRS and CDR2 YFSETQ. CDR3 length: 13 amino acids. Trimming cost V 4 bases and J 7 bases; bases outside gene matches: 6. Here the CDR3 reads CASSPQGAAGYTF. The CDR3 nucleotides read TGCGCCAGCAGCCCGCAGGGGGCGGCTGGCTACACCTTC. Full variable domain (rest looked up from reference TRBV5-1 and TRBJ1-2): KAGVTQTPRYLIKTRGQQVTLSCSPISGHRSVSWYQQTPGQGLQFLFEYFSETQRNKGNFPGRFSGRQFSNSRSEMNVSTLELGDSALYLCASSPQGAAGYTFGSGTRLTVV.

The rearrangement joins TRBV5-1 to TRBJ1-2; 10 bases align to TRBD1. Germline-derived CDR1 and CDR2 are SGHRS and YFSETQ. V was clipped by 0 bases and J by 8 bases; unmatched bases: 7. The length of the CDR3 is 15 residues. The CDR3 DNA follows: TGCGCCAGCAGCTTGGGGCCGGGACAGGGGAGAGGCTACACCTTC. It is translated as CASSLGPGQGRGYTF. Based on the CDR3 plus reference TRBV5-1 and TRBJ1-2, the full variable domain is KAGVTQTPRYLIKTRGQQVTLSCSPISGHRSVSWYQQTPGQGLQFLFEYFSETQRNKGNFPGRFSGRQFSNSRSEMNVSTLELGDSALYLCASSLGPGQGRGYTFGSGTRLTVV.

CDR3 DNA sequence: TGTGCCAGCAGCTTTGCACAACGTGAAGCTTTCTTT. Its protein is CASSFAQREAFF. The chain uses TRBV7-9 and TRBJ1-1; no firm D call. Germline CDR1 and CDR2: SEHNR and FQNEAQ (reference sequence). The CDR3 runs 12 residues. V lost 3 bases, J lost 7 bases, and 9 bases lay in between.

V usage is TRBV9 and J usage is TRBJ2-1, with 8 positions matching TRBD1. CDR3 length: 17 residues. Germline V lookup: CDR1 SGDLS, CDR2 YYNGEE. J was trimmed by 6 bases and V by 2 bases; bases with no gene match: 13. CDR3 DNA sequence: TGTGCCAGCAGCGTCGATCCTCAGGGGGCTCGCTCCAATGAGCAGTTCTTC. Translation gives CASSVDPQGARSNEQFF.

CDR3 protein: CASSDWGVPYNEQFF. In nucleotides, the CDR3 is TGTGCCAGCAGTGACTGGGGGGTCCCCTACAATGAGCAGTTCTTC. The genes are TRBV25-1 and TRBJ2-1; the D gene is possibly TRBD2 (6 bases). CDR1 is MGHDK and CDR2 is SYGVNS in the germline V gene. V gave up 3 bases and J gave up 2 bases, with 11 bases separating them. The CDR3 has 15 residues.

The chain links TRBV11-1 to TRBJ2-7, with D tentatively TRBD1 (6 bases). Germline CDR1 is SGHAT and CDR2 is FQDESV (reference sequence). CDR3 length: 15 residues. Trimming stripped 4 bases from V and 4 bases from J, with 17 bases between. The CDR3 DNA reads TGTGCCAGCAGCTCCGAATTGGGACAACATTACGAGCAGTACTTC. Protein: CASSSELGQHYEQYF.

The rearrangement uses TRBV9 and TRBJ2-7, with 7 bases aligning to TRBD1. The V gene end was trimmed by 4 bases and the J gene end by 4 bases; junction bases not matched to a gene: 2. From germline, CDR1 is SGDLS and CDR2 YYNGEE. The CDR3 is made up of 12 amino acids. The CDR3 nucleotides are TGTGCCAGCAGCAGGGACAGATACGAGCAGTACTTC. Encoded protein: CASSRDRYEQYF.

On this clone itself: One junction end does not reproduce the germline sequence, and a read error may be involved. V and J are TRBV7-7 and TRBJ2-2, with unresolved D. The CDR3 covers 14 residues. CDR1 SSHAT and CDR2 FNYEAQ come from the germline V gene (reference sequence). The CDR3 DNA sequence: TGTGCTAGCAGCCTAAGTCGTGTTCCCGGGGAGCTGTTTTTT. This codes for CASSLSRVPGELFF.

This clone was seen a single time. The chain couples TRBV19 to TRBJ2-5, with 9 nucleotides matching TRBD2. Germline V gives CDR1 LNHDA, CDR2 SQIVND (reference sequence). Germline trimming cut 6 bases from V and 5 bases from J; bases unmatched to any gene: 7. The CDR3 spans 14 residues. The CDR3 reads CASRRSLAGETQYF. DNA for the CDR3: TGTGCCAGTAGGCGGTCGCTAGCGGGGGAGACCCAGTACTTC.

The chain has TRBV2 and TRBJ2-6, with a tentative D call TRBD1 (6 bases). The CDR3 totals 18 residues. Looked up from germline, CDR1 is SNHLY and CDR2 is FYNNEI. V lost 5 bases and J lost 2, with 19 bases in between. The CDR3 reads CASSLGSGVGPGANVLTF. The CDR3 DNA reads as TGTGCCAGCAGTCTAGGGTCAGGGGTAGGGCCTGGGGCCAACGTCCTGACTTTC.

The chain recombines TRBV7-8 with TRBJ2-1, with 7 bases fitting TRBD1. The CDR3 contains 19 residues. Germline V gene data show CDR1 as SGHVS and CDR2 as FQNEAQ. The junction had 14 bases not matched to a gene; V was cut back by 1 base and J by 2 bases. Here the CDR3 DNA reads TGTGCCAGCAGCTTAGGTCCTAGAAGAGACAGGGACCCCTACAATGAGCAGTTCTTC. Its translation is CASSLGPRRDRDPYNEQFF.

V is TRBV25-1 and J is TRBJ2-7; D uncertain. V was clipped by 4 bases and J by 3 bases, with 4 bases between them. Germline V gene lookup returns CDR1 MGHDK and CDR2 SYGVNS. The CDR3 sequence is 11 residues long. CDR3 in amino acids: CASSGHYEQYF. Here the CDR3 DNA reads TGTGCCAGCAGTGGACACTACGAGCAGTACTTC.

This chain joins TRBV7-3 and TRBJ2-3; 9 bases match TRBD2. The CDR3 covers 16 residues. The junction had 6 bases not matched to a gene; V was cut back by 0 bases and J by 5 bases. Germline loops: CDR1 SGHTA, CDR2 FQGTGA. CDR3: CASSLTLAGSGDTQYF. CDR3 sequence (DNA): TGTGCCAGCAGCTTAACGCTAGCGGGGTCCGGAGATACGCAGTATTTT.

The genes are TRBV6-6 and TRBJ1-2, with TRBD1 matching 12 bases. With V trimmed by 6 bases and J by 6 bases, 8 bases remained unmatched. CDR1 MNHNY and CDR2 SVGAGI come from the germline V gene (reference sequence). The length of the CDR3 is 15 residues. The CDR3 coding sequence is TGTGCCAGCAGAGGTCCGGGACAGGGGGCGGATGGCTACACCTTC. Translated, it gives CASRGPGQGADGYTF.

As DNA, the CDR3 is TGTGCCAGCAGCTTGGTACGGGGGGAAATCGGGGAGCTGTTTTTT. It is translated as CASSLVRGEIGELFF. The J gene is TRBJ2-2, the V gene TRBV5-5; 7 nucleotides agree with TRBD2. Germline V CDR1 and CDR2: SGHKS, YYEKEE (reference sequence). Trimming took 0 bases from V and 7 from J; bases not matched to a gene: 6. The CDR3 is made up of 15 amino acids.

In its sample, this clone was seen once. As DNA, the CDR3 is TGCGCCAGCAGACGGGACAGCCCGAACACTGAAGCTTTCTTT. Translated: CASRRDSPNTEAFF. The chain uses TRBV5-1 and TRBJ1-1; 7 positions match TRBD1. Unmatched junction bases numbered 5, after V lost 5 bases and J lost 1 base. The CDR3 consists of 14 residues. Germline loops: CDR1 SGHRS, CDR2 YFSETQ.

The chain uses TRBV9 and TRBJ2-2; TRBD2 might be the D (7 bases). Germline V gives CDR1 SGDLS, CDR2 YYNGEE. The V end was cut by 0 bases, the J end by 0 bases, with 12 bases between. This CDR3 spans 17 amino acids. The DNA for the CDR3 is TGTGCCAGCAGCGTAGAGGGCGGGGGCTCGAACACCGGGGAGCTGTTTTTT. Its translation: CASSVEGGGSNTGELFF.

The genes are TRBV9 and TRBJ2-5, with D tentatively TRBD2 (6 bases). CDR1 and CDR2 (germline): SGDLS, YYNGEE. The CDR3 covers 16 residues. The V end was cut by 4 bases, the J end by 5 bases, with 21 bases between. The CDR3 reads CASSPRGGSTFETQYF. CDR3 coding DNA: TGTGCCAGCAGCCCAAGAGGAGGGTCGACTTTCGAGACCCAGTACTTC.

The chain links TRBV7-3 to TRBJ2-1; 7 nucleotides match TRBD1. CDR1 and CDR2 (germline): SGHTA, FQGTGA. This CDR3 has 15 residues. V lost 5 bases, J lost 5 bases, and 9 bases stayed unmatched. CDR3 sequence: CASSKTGILDNEQFF. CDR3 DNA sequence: TGTGCCAGCAGCAAGACAGGGATTCTGGACAATGAGCAGTTCTTC.

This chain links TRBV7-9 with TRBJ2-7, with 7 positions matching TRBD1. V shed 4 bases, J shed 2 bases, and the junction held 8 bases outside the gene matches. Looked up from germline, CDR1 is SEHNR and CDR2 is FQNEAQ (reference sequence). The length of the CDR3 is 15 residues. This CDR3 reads CASSSSQGVTYEQYF. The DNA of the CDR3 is TGTGCCAGCAGCTCCTCCCAGGGGGTGACCTACGAGCAGTACTTC.

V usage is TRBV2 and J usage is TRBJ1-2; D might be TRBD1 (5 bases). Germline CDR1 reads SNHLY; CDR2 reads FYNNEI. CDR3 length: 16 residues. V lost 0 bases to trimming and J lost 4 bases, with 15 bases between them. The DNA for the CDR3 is TGTGCCAGCAGTGAAGCGCTTCAACAGGCCCCCTATGGCTACACCTTC. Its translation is CASSEALQQAPYGYTF.

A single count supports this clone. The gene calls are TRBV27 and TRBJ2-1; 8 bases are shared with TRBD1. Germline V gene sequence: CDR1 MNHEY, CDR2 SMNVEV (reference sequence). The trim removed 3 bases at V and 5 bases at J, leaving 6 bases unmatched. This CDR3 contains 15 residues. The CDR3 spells CASSLPGQANNEQFF. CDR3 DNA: TGTGCCAGCAGTTTGCCGGGACAGGCGAACAATGAGCAGTTCTTC.

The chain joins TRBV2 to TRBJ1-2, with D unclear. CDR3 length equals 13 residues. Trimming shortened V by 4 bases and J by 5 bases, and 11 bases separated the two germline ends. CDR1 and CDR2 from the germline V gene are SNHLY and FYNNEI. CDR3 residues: CASSGTGIYGYTF. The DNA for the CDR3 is TGTGCCAGCAGTGGTACGGGGATATATGGCTACACCTTC.

In DNA, the CDR3 is TGCGCCATCGAAGCCGGGACTAGCGGGGTTTCAGAAGAGACCCAGTACTTC. It codes for CAIEAGTSGVSEETQYF. V usage is TRBV10-1 and J usage is TRBJ2-5, with TRBD2 matching over 13 bases. The trim removed 10 bases at V and 3 bases at J, leaving 14 bases unmatched. The CDR3 is 17 amino acids. CDR1 WNHNN and CDR2 SYGVQD come from the germline V gene (reference sequence).

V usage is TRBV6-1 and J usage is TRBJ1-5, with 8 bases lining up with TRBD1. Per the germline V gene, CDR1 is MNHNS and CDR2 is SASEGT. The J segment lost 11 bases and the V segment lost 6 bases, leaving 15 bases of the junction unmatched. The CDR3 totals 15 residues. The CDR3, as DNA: TGTGCCAGCAGGGAACAGGGGGAAGCAATCAGCTCCCAGCATTTT. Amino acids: CASREQGEAISSQHF.

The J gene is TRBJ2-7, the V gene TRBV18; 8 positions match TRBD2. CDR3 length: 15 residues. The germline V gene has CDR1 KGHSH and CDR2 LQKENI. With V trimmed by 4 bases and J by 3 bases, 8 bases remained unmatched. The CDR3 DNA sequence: TGTGCCAGCTCACTGTCGGGGGGGGAGAGCTACGAGCAGTACTTC. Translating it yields CASSLSGGESYEQYF. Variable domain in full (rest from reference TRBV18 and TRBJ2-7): NAGVMQNPRHLVRRRGQEARLRCSPMKGHSHVYWYRQLPEEGLKFMVYLQKENIIDESGMPKERFSAEFPKEGPSILRIQQVVRGDSAAYFCASSLSGGESYEQYFGPGTRLTVT.

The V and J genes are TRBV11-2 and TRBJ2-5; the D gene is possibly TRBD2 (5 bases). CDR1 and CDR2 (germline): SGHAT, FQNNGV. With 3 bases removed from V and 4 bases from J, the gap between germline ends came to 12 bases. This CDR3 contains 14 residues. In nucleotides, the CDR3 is TGTGCCAGCAGCTTCTCCGGCGGGTCAGAGACCCAGTACTTC. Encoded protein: CASSFSGGSETQYF.